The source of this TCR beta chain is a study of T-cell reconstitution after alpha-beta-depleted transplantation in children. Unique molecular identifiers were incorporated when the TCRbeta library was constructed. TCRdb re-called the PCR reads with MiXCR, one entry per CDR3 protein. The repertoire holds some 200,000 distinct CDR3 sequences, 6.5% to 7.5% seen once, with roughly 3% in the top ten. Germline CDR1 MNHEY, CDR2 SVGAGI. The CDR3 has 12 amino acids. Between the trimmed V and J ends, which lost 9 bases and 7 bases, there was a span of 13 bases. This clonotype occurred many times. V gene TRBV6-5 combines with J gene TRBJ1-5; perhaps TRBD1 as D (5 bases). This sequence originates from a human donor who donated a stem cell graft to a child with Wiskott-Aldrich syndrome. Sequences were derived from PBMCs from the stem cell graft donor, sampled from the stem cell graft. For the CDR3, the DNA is TGTGCCAGTTTTTCCCGGGGGCAGCCCCAGCATTTT. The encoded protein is CASFSRGQPQHF.